These T cell receptor beta chains were read from a single sample in a study of shared clonotypes between healthy human individuals. Libraries were prepared by immunoSEQ multiplex PCR; TCRdb keeps only in-frame clonotypes and omits some of them. The repertoire holds 730,000 or so clones, with 72% as singletons. The source material was memory CD4+ T cells sorted from blood. Every receptor here comes from a woman in her thirties in good health. Both conserved end residues are part of each CDR3. Fields, in order: D gene, V gene, CDR3 protein. The D gene is left open where the match is weak.

>NA|TRBV6-6
CASSRDRPVSYEQYF
>TRBD1|TRBV5-1
CASSLTGADQPQHF
>NA|TRBV19
CASSIRGGDVNTEAFF
>NA|TRBV27
CASRDTNYNEQFF
>NA|TRBV5-1
CASRINTGELFF
>TRBD1|TRBV15
CATSRAMGQSQPQHF
>NA|TRBV6-6
CASGAGSSGNTIYF
>NA|TRBV20-1
CSAREYNEQFF
>TRBD2|TRBV5-4
CASSLGGTSGYEQYF
>NA|TRBV14
CASSQDLIRGRGYTF
>TRBD1|TRBV7-9
CASSPHTGTGNGYTF
>NA|TRBV11-2
CASSPWVQAADTQYF
>TRBD2|TRBV2
CASTRAVAGYNEQFF
>NA|TRBV28
CAGSKPGAEYEQYF
>NA|TRBV19
CASSMAGATNEKLFF
>NA|TRBV10-3
CAISESVGVQETQYF
>NA|TRBV7-9
CASSLNGGYGYTF
>NA|TRBV7-8
CASSLEVNSAVTQYF
>TRBD2|TRBV11-2
CASSFETSLRVGELFF
>TRBD2|TRBV19
CASSTTRGGQETQYF
>NA|TRBV7-9
CASSHGEAEQYF
>NA|TRBV11-2
CASSLVRNTGELFF
>TRBD2|TRBV28
CANILAGELVGTDTQYF
>NA|TRBV6-5
CASSRDFSSYEQYF
>NA|TRBV5-1
CASSSAPMNTEAFF
>NA|TRBV7-9
CASSNTGAGNEKLFF
>TRBD1|TRBV6-6
CASNDRGSTAETQYF
>NA|TRBV28
CASSFRTANTEAFF
>NA|TRBV28
CASSSRDQPQHF
>TRBD2|TRBV15
CATSRPSGGQETQYF
>NA|TRBV10-3
CAISQDTARGYTF
>TRBD1|TRBV2
CASRGQGAGEQYF
>NA|TRBV11-2
CASSRDTYSYEQYF
>NA|TRBV18
CASSPVGGTDTQYF
>TRBD1|TRBV30
CAWRGDRVTEAFF
>TRBD1|TRBV6-1
CASSSQGATGNTIYF
>TRBD2|TRBV15
CATSRGGFASGKFTDTQYF
>NA|TRBV2
CASSGDSRRAFF
>NA|TRBV30
CAWSTGLHNEQFF
>TRBD1|TRBV5-1
CASSSPQTGIPGELFF
>NA|TRBV6-5
CASRIRALNTEAFF
>TRBD1|TRBV28
CASSFILTGQVQNIQYF
>TRBD2|TRBV5-1
CASSGNSPSGGSYNEQFF
>NA|TRBV18
CASSPGTVNTGELFF
>TRBD2|TRBV28
CASSSWTSSYQYF
>TRBD1|TRBV30
CAWSTPTGVDSPLHF
>NA|TRBV6-1
CASGPRTDSYEQYF
>NA|TRBV6-5
CASSSENTGELFF
>TRBD1|TRBV5-1
CASSLPGQVNEQFF
>NA|TRBV6-6
CASRPAAAGQPQHF
>NA|TRBV10-1
CASTPDRTNTYEQYF
>NA|TRBV7-2
CASRYSGNTGELFF
>TRBD1|TRBV28
CASRRDRGLETQYF